This T cell receptor beta chain appears in the sequencing data of a study of identical twins listed by TCRdb under 2016. Study-wide context: TCR alpha and beta repertoires from monozygotic twins, unrelated adults of various ages and cord blood were deep-sequenced to test whether fetal clonotypes persist. To rule out contamination, the twin experiments were replicated at different times with different library preparation protocols. General findings and caveats noted by the study authors: Invariant T cells such as MAIT and iNKT could partly confound zero-insertion analyses, though diverse VJ usage argued against this for most clonotypes. Because the same donors could not be followed over many years, conclusions were based on cross-sectional statistical analysis. Fewer insertions were carried by abundant cord blood beta clonotypes; a weaker similar trend was observed in young adult naive repertoires, while no such trend was observed in memory repertoires. In monozygotic twins, recombination models systematically underestimated out-of-frame TCR alpha sharing, but the models matched the sharing seen between unrelated individuals. Excess twin sharing in beta out-of-frame sequences was weaker because fewer shared sequences lowered the signal-to-noise ratio. Compared with coincidental sharing between unrelated individuals, out-of-frame TCR alpha sequences shared between twins had an excess of sequences with low generation probability.

All donors were healthy Caucasians. Three pairs of female monozygotic twins, all aged roughly 18 to 29 years, were included in the twin cohort. CD4+ and CD8+ T cell populations were isolated with positive isolation kits from Invitrogen. The CDR3, cysteine through phenylalanine, is 15 amino acids long. Only CDR3 DNA remains: 45 bases, in frame from the first base. V loses 4 bases at its end and J loses 4 bases; junction bases beyond the gene matches: 7. CDR1 and CDR2, looked up from the germline V gene, are LGHNA and YSLEER. The protocol used for the library was 5' RACE. Reads for this sample came from an Illumina HiSeq 2000. A universal primer binding site was added through template switching, and the final cDNA carried a unique molecular identifier so that TCR cDNA molecules could be counted accurately. Specific primers in the conserved constant-segment region were used to synthesize first-strand cDNA for the TCR alpha and beta chains. To control for contamination, each cDNA library was double barcoded with a SMART-Mk sample barcode plus Illumina barcodes. Two successive PCR steps introduced TruSeq adapter sequences along with Illumina sample barcodes. Sequencing of the TCR alpha and beta cDNA libraries was done on the Illumina HiSeq platform using custom primers. The paper's data handling went like this. MiGEC was used to process raw reads and extract unique molecular identifiers, and MiXCR was used to find CDR3 positions. Recombination models were inferred per individual with the repgenHMM and IGoR tools using an EM algorithm. Shared clonotypes were analyzed with the tcR package in R, and sharing was normalized by the product of cloneset sizes. To study raw recombination without the effects of thymic and clonal selection, out-of-frame nonproductive sequences were analyzed. TCRdb applied fastp at Q25 and MiXCR to the public reads, then kept only in-frame beta chains. Here each entry gathers all rows of one CDR3 protein and keeps the most common genes and DNA. These V and J calls originate from TCRdb's pipeline instead of the authors' own analysis. This sample lists roughly 500,000 distinct CDR3 sequences; roughly a fifth were detected once. Around 0.9% of the sample lies in the top ten.

Only a few counts were recorded for this clonotype. It has no known antigen specificity. Nothing much larger sits one base from this clone, and base qualities are not available. These records were also assigned to another study, of T cells expressing NK-cell markers. The second study reports: TCR beta-chain repertoires were profiled in sorted CD3+CD56+NKG2C+, CD3+CD56+NKG2C- and CD3+CD56-NKG2C+ T-cell subsets from about 8 donors. Among the eight sequenced donors, seven were HCMV-seropositive and one was HCMV-seronegative. In several experiments an anti-gammadeltaTCR antibody was added to restrict sorting to alphabetaTCR-expressing T cells. In more than five donors, the dominant CD3+CD56+NKG2C+ clonotypes were found to rank among the top 10 CD8+ clonotypes and to make up about 1.0-8% of CD8+ T cells. Those dominant clonotypes were again the most abundant among CD3+CD56-NKG2C+ cells in a few donors, at about 25-60.1%. It remained unclear whether the expanded NKG2C-expressing T cell clones were specific for HCMV antigens. The study sequenced eight donors, all healthy volunteers chosen at random: three men and five women. HCMV-specific IgG was detected in serum with a commercial ELISA kit to determine HCMV serostatus. Reads were demultiplexed and grouped by UMI with MIGEC, and clonotypes were assembled and quantified with MiTCR. To exclude erroneous sequences, only TCR cDNA sequences supported by at least two reads were retained. Downstream repertoire analysis used the tcR package, and clonotypes were matched across fractions by CDR3 nucleotide sequence plus V segment. Antigen specificity was annotated against VDJdb with VDJmatch, allowing one amino acid substitution in CDR3.

The sequenced sample was CD4+ T cells sorted from blood. The receptor was isolated from a woman aged 18 to 35 in good health. The receptor chain draws on TRBV4-3 and TRBJ2-1, and 7 junction bases match TRBD2. Here is the DNA: TGCGCCAGCAGCCCGGAGCTAGCGGCATACAATGAGCAGTTCTTC. Translated, this gives CASSPELAAYNEQFF.